What follows is one TCR beta chain and its context. The CDR3 runs to 16 residues. The germline CDR1 and CDR2 sequences are KGHSH and LQKENI. J was trimmed by 3 bases and V by 5 bases; bases with no gene match: 6. Assay used: immunoSEQ multiplex PCR; TCRdb lists only in-frame clones, some missing. The data contain fewer than 40,000 clones, about 89% of them seen just once; the ten biggest clones take up 9.9%. These data belong to a study of blood T cell repertoires in COVID-19. Sequenced: peripheral blood. The source is a human donor with active COVID-19. The donor label of this sample is uncertain. The rearrangement links TRBV18 to TRBJ2-1; TRBD2 matches at 11 bases. This chain's CDR3 is CASSDLAGGFYNEQFF. In nucleotides, the CDR3 is TGTGCCAGCTCAGATCTAGCGGGAGGCTTCTACAATGAGCAGTTCTTC.